The present T cell receptor (beta chain) was sequenced within a study of breast tumors, draining lymph nodes, adjacent tissues. Study-level points and caveats: That most tumor T cells come from lymph nodes remained unproven. Data fit most tumor T cells coming from lymph node, expanding in tumor. Tumors had less TCR diversity than lymph nodes, more than nontumor tissue. Tumor and nontumor repertoires were significantly more similar in luminal-like than in basal-like breast cancer.

A remark on this clonotype: What it binds is unknown.

This CDR3 is 15 amino acids long. CDR1 and CDR2 (germline): LNHDA, SQIVND (reference sequence). V was clipped by 4 bases and J by 5 bases; unmatched bases: 5. Axillary draining lymph nodes of breast cancer patients supplied the node samples. TCRdb used MiXCR to reprocess the multiplex PCR reads, holding one entry per CDR3 protein. The sample has about 200,000 distinct CDR3 sequences, around 33% seen once. V and J are TRBV19 and TRBJ1-4; 9 bases fit TRBD1. The receptor was derived from a female donor with breast cancer. Some clones in this sample may be carry-over from other donors' samples. The sample was axillary lymph node tissue. For the CDR3, the DNA is TGTGCCAGTAGTAATCCGGGACAGGGAAATGAAAAACTGTTTTTT. This encodes CASSNPGQGNEKLFF.